These T cell receptor beta chains were read from a single sample in a study of blood T cell repertoires in COVID-19. Clones were read by immunoSEQ multiplex PCR, and TCRdb kept only the in-frame ones, dropping some. Of roughly 230,000 clones in the sample, about 79% were seen once. The sequencing input was PBMCs or T cells enriched from blood (not recorded which). The receptors here all came from a woman in her sixties or seventies who had recovered from COVID-19. Each CDR3 is given with its conserved first and last residue. Each record gives: CDR3 protein, CDR3 DNA, V gene, D gene, clone size, J gene. The D gene is left open where the match is weak. A clone size is listed for some rows: how often the clone was seen (once, few, many), or a class if it is expanded.

CASSLRGTSGITPDTQYF TGCGCCAGCAGCTTACGTGGGACTAGCGGGATTACCCCAGATACGCAGTATTTT TRBV5-1 TRBD2 once TRBJ2-3
CASGASYQNQPQHF TGTGCCAGCGGGGCGAGTTACCAGAATCAGCCCCAGCATTTT TRBV6-5 . . TRBJ1-5
CASSIPGLGTEAFF TGTGCCAGTAGTATCCCGGGATTGGGCACTGAAGCTTTCTTT TRBV19 . . TRBJ1-1
CASSPARRGTGLFF TGTGCCAGCAGTCCGGCGAGACGCGGGACGGGACTGTTTTTT TRBV6-2/TRBV6-3 . . TRBJ1-4
CAISTGSNSNQPQHF TGTGCCATCAGCACAGGGTCGAATAGCAATCAGCCCCAGCATTTT TRBV10-3 . . TRBJ1-5
CASSQDLAGSGANVLTF TGCGCCAGCAGCCAAGATTTAGCGGGCTCTGGGGCCAACGTCCTGACTTTC TRBV4-1 TRBD2 . TRBJ2-6
CASGDIHLTEAFF TGTGCCAGCGGGGACATCCACCTTACTGAAGCTTTCTTT TRBV6-5 . once TRBJ1-1
CASSPSRGSTDTQYF TGTGCCAGCAGCCCGAGTAGGGGCAGCACAGATACGCAGTATTTT TRBV7-2 . . TRBJ2-3
CASTLQGGNQPQHF TGTGCCAGCACCCTCCAGGGGGGCAATCAGCCCCAGCATTTT TRBV2 TRBD1 . TRBJ1-5
CASSYSGYSTNEKLFF TGTGCCAGCAGTTACTCCGGGTACTCAACTAATGAAAAACTGTTTTTT TRBV6-2/TRBV6-3 . . TRBJ1-4
CASSELWGPNQPQHF TGTGCCAGCAGTGAATTGTGGGGCCCGAATCAGCCCCAGCATTTT TRBV6-1 . . TRBJ1-5
CSVEDRGVGSGYTF TGCAGCGTTGAAGATCGGGGAGTCGGTTCTGGCTACACCTTC TRBV29-1 . . TRBJ1-2
CASGLEGPGAQYF TGTGCCAGCGGACTAGAGGGGCCTGGGGCCCAGTACTTC TRBV27 TRBD2 . TRBJ2-5
CASSRQGAGSGANVLTF TGTGCCAGTAGTCGACAGGGGGCAGGTTCTGGGGCCAACGTCCTGACTTTC TRBV19 TRBD1 . TRBJ2-6
CASNIDRAVDNEQFF TGTGCCAGCAATATTGACAGGGCCGTTGACAATGAGCAGTTCTTC TRBV2 TRBD1 . TRBJ2-1
CASSQEHPAGSYNEQFF TGTGCCAGCAGCCAAGAACATCCGGCGGGGTCCTACAATGAGCAGTTCTTC TRBV3-1/TRBV3-2 . . TRBJ2-1
CASSAGLAKLSYEQYF TGTGCCAGCAGCGCCGGACTAGCCAAGCTTTCCTACGAGCAGTACTTC TRBV5-4 TRBD2 . TRBJ2-7
CASSLGQGSVTEAFF TGTGCCAGCAGCTTGGGACAGGGATCAGTCACTGAAGCTTTCTTT TRBV11-1 TRBD1 . TRBJ1-1
CASSQVRGGTEAFF TGTGCCAGCAGCCAAGTGAGGGGGGGCACTGAAGCTTTCTTT TRBV3-1/TRBV3-2 . . TRBJ1-1
CASSPSDREANEKLFF TGTGCCAGCTCACCGTCCGACCGGGAAGCTAATGAAAAACTGTTTTTT TRBV18 . . TRBJ1-4
CASSVDPGEDTIYF TGTGCCAGCAGCGTAGACCCAGGGGAAGACACCATATATTTT TRBV9 . . TRBJ1-3
CASSSLGNTGAKATNEKLFF TGTGCCAGCTCCTCCCTCGGGAATACAGGGGCCAAAGCAACTAATGAAAAACTGTTTTTT TRBV18 TRBD1 . TRBJ1-4
CASTSGGTADTQYF TGTGCCAGCACTAGCGGGGGGACGGCAGATACGCAGTATTTT TRBV18 TRBD2 . TRBJ2-3
CASTKREAGGTEAFF TGTGCCAGTACGAAAAGGGAGGCGGGAGGCACTGAAGCTTTCTTT TRBV19 . . TRBJ1-1
CASSLDKWDYGYTF TGTGCCAGCAGTCTGGACAAGTGGGACTATGGCTACACCTTC TRBV3-1/TRBV3-2 . . TRBJ1-2
CASSLYGTRRTGELFF TGTGCCAGCAGCTTATACGGTACTAGAAGAACCGGGGAGCTGTTTTTT TRBV11-2 . . TRBJ2-2
CASSRSGTGAFEAFF TGTGCCAGTAGCCGCTCCGGGACAGGAGCCTTTGAAGCTTTCTTT TRBV19 TRBD1 . TRBJ1-1
CAWSVSTGEVAEAFF TGTGCCTGGAGTGTATCTACAGGGGAAGTCGCTGAAGCTTTCTTT TRBV30 TRBD1 . TRBJ1-1
CASRTGANTEAFF TGTGCCAGCAGGACAGGGGCGAACACTGAAGCTTTCTTT TRBV6-5 TRBD1 . TRBJ1-1
CSATPTGNEQFF TGCAGCGCCACCCCGACAGGGAATGAGCAGTTCTTC TRBV29-1 TRBD1 few TRBJ2-1
CASRYQGGRRKETQYF TGTGCCAGCAGGTACCAGGGGGGCAGGAGGAAAGAGACCCAGTACTTC TRBV5-6 . . TRBJ2-5
CASSYSAGGMTNEQFF TGTGCCAGCAGTTACTCGGCAGGGGGCATGACCAATGAGCAGTTCTTC TRBV6-5 TRBD1 . TRBJ2-1
CSGGTGNYGYTF TGCAGCGGCGGGACAGGAAACTATGGCTACACCTTC TRBV29-1 TRBD1 . TRBJ1-2
CASSNDRGYEQYF TGTGCCAGCAGCAATGACAGGGGCTACGAGCAGTACTTC TRBV7-2 TRBD1 once TRBJ2-7
CASSLQGIQTNEKLFF TGCGCCAGCAGCTTGCAGGGTATCCAAACTAATGAAAAACTGTTTTTT TRBV5-1 . . TRBJ1-4
CASRGTGAYGYTF TGTGCCAGCAGGGGGACAGGGGCCTATGGCTACACCTTC TRBV27 TRBD1 once TRBJ1-2
CASSPKVRTTPNALHF TGTGCCAGCAGCCCCAAGGTGCGGACAACGCCGAACGCCCTCCACTTT TRBV14 . . TRBJ1-6
CASRGQGGGNTGELFF TGTGCCAGCAGGGGACAGGGGGGCGGGAACACCGGGGAGCTGTTTTTT TRBV25-1 TRBD1 . TRBJ2-2
CASSLQDRGHGYTF TGTGCCAGCAGCTTACAGGACAGGGGGCATGGCTACACCTTC TRBV7-9 TRBD1 . TRBJ1-2
CSVVIPELFGNTIYF TGCAGCGTTGTTATCCCCGAACTCTTTGGAAACACCATATATTTT TRBV29-1 . few TRBJ1-3
CASSEKTVDTEAFF TGTGCCAGCAGCGAGAAAACCGTGGACACTGAAGCTTTCTTT TRBV11-1 . . TRBJ1-1
CASSSDRVGYNEQFF TGTGCCAGCAGTTCAGACAGGGTAGGGTACAATGAGCAGTTCTTC TRBV27 TRBD1 . TRBJ2-1
CASSSYRGLYNEQFF TGTGCCAGCAGTAGTTACAGGGGGCTGTACAATGAGCAGTTCTTC TRBV7-2 TRBD1 few TRBJ2-1
CASSQDLGGGRGTGELFF TGCGCCAGCAGCCAAGACTTGGGCGGGGGAAGAGGCACCGGGGAGCTGTTTTTT TRBV4-3 TRBD2 once TRBJ2-2
CASSLTGAIIYEQYF TGTGCCAGCAGCCTTACAGGGGCAATTATCTACGAGCAGTACTTC TRBV5-5 TRBD1 . TRBJ2-7
CASSQGQAHTEAFF TGTGCCAGCAGCCAAGGACAGGCCCACACTGAAGCTTTCTTT TRBV14 . few TRBJ1-1
CASSLGFRNEQFF TGTGCCAGCAGCTTAGGTTTCAGGAATGAGCAGTTCTTC TRBV7-9 . . TRBJ2-1
CASSSNRDTEAFF TGTGCCAGTAGCTCTAACAGGGACACTGAAGCTTTCTTT TRBV19 . . TRBJ1-1
CASSQGRETQYF TGTGCCAGCAGTCAGGGCCGGGAGACCCAGTACTTC TRBV2 . . TRBJ2-5
CASSLGRGPYNEQFF TGTGCCAGCAGCTTAGGGCGGGGGCCCTACAATGAGCAGTTCTTC TRBV7-9 . . TRBJ2-1
CATSDLQDRFSSGNTIYF TGTGCCACCAGTGATTTGCAAGACAGATTCAGCTCTGGAAACACCATATATTTT TRBV24-1 . . TRBJ1-3
CASSLFGASGSNEQFF TGTGCCAGCAGCTTGTTTGGGGCTAGCGGGAGTAATGAGCAGTTCTTC TRBV11-2 TRBD2 . TRBJ2-1
CARSLVNRTYEQYF TGTGCCAGAAGCCTGGTTAACAGAACCTACGAGCAGTACTTC TRBV5-3 . . TRBJ2-7